This T cell receptor (beta chain) was found in a study of blood T cell repertoires in COVID-19. TCRdb keeps only in-frame clones here, not all; method: immunoSEQ multiplex PCR. The data contain roughly 52,000 clones, about 87% of them singletons. The TCR originated in a man aged 35 to 55 with COVID-19, enrolled during active disease. Sequencing used peripheral blood.

The CDR3 DNA is TGTGCCAGCAGCTTAGACCTAGCGGGAGCCGAGCAGTACTTC. Protein product: CASSLDLAGAEQYF. The chain joins TRBV7-9 to TRBJ2-7, with 10 bases matching TRBD2. In germline, CDR1 is SEHNR, CDR2 FQNEAQ (reference sequence). This CDR3 spans 14 amino acids. Trimming cost V 1 base and J 6 bases; bases outside gene matches: 3. The full variable domain, with the rest looked up from reference TRBV7-9 and TRBJ2-7, is DTGVSQNPRHKITKRGQNVTFRCDPISEHNRLYWYRQTLGQGPEFLTYFQNEAQLEKSRLLSDRFSAERPKGSFSTLEIQRTEQGDSAMYLCASSLDLAGAEQYFGPGTRLTVT.